This TCR beta chain derives from a study of blood T cell repertoires in COVID-19. About the study: Samples taken during acute and convalescent COVID-19 were collected in the United States, Italy and Spain.

Germline loops: CDR1 GTSNPN, CDR2 SVGIG (reference sequence). The CDR3 is 14 amino acids. After removal of 4 bases from V and 1 base from J, the junction contained 6 bases not matched to a gene. Each participant's cohort was designated according to participant-reported clinical history. The method was immunoSEQ multiplex PCR; TCRdb's version includes in-frame clones alone and lacks a portion of them. The sample contains around 280,000 clones, 85% to 90% of which appear only once. Material for sequencing was PBMCs or T cells enriched from blood (not recorded which). The sequence came from a woman under 30 with acute COVID-19. The chain is built from TRBV30 and TRBJ1-2, with 7 nucleotides matching TRBD1. CDR3 DNA sequence: TGTGCCTGGACGGGTAACAGGGGTAACTATGGCTACACCTTC. Translation: CAWTGNRGNYGYTF.